The clone carrying this T cell receptor beta chain was recorded a few times. Repertoires were generated with immunoSEQ multiplex PCR, while TCRdb's copy carries only in-frame clones and drops some. Among some 150,000 clones listed, roughly 84% were seen once. Trimming pared 1 base from V and 13 bases from J, leaving 17 bases between. The germline CDR1 and CDR2 sequences are MGHRA and YSYEKL. CDR3 length equals 15 residues. These data belong to a study of blood T cell repertoires in COVID-19. Study background: COVID-19 samples, acute and convalescent, were from the United States, Italy and Spain. The analysed material was cDNA or gDNA that came from T cells, B-cell-depleted T cells, or PBMCs.

The TCR originated in a man aged 65 to 79 with acute or convalescent COVID-19. The sequencing sample was made of peripheral blood. The chain is built from TRBV4-1 and TRBJ1-6; the D is unclear. CDR3 region: CASSQAEEGRIPLHF. CDR3 in DNA: TGCGCCAGCAGCCAAGCCGAGGAAGGAAGAATTCCCCTCCACTTT.